This T cell receptor (beta chain) originates from a study of T cell clonality in common variable immunodeficiency. Notes on the study in general: Authors noted CVID clonality's cause needs subpopulation repertoire sequencing.

Trimming cost V 4 bases and J 6 bases; bases outside gene matches: 10. This CDR3 is built from 15 residues. The germline CDR1 and CDR2 sequences are MDHEN and SYDVKM. Patients and controls were mostly of Caucasian heritage. Each donor provided about 5 to 8 ml of heparinized whole blood. Ten or more counts support this clone. As yet, its antigen is unknown. Read coverage stops 3 residues before the CDR3 terminus; the germline J gene supplies the remainder. Control and CVID samples contributed equal amounts of genomic DNA. Sequencing was performed with immunoSEQ multiplex PCR; in TCRdb, only in-frame clones are kept and a portion is missing. The sample has tens of thousands of clones, none seen only once.

The sequence was obtained from a person aged 18 to 75 in good health. Specimen: peripheral blood mononuclear cells. V is TRBV28 and J is TRBJ1-2, with 8 positions matching TRBD1. This CDR3 reads CASSSSQGAYHGYTF. CDR3 DNA, as far as it was read: TGTGCCAGCAGTTCATCTCAGGGGGCCTATCATGGC.